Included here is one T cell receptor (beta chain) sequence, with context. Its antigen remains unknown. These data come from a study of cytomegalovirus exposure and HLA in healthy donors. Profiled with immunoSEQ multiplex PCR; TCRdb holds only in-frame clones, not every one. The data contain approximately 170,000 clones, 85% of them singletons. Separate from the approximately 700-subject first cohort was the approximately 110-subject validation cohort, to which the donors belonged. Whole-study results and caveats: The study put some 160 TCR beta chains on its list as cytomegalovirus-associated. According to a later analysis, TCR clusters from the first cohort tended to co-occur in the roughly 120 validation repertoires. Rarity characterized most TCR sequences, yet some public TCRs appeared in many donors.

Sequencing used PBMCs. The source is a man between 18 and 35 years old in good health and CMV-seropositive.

The CDR3 is CASSPGLAGGNEQYF. The DNA for the CDR3 is TGTGCCAGCAGCCCGGGACTAGCGGGAGGCAACGAGCAGTACTTC. This chain links TRBV13 with TRBJ2-7; 15 bases agree with TRBD2. V was clipped by 5 bases and J by 5 bases; unmatched bases: 4. Germline V gives CDR1 PRHDT, CDR2 FYEKMQ (reference sequence). The CDR3 totals 15 residues.